The rows below give T cell receptor beta chains drawn from one sample of a study of beta chain features in type 1 diabetes. The method was immunoSEQ multiplex PCR; TCRdb's version includes in-frame clones alone and lacks a portion of them. The top ten hold approximately 0.87% of the sample, which has approximately 170,000 clones, roughly 7.1% seen once. The specimen sequenced was central memory CD4+ T cells from blood. These receptors came from a woman aged 40 to 50 with type 1 diabetes. Each CDR3 is given with its conserved first and last residue. D genes are given only for firm matches. The listing skips clone size in some rows; elsewhere it reads once, few, many or a size class.

NA	TRBV6-6	TRBJ1-1	many	CASRSQGNTEAFF	TGTGCCAGCAGGTCGCAGGGGAACACTGAAGCTTTCTTT
NA	TRBV29-1	TRBJ2-1	many	CSVVSGRKSEQFF	TGCAGCGTTGTATCAGGGAGGAAAAGTGAGCAGTTCTTC
NA	TRBV2	TRBJ1-1	NA	CASSASNTEAFF	TGTGCCAGCAGTGCCAGTAACACTGAAGCTTTCTTT
NA	TRBV7-3	TRBJ1-1	NA	CASSSDRGTEAFF	TGTGCCAGCAGCTCGGACCGAGGGACTGAAGCTTTCTTT
TRBD1	TRBV9	TRBJ1-5	NA	CASSDGQGNQPQHF	TGTGCCAGCAGCGACGGACAGGGGAATCAGCCCCAGCATTTT
TRBD1	TRBV28	TRBJ2-7	NA	CASLSGTGDSEQYF	TGTGCCAGCCTTTCCGGGACAGGGGACAGCGAGCAGTACTTC
NA	TRBV10-3	TRBJ2-1	NA	CAIGGTDSYNEQFF	TGTGCCATCGGGGGGACAGACTCCTACAATGAGCAGTTCTTC
NA	TRBV19	TRBJ2-1	NA	CASSIAEGSEFF	TGTGCCAGTAGTATAGCGGAGGGGAGCGAGTTCTTC
TRBD2	TRBV25-1	TRBJ2-1	few	CASSEERGSYNEQFF	TGTGCCAGCAGTGAGGAGCGGGGCTCCTACAATGAGCAGTTCTTC
NA	TRBV4-2	TRBJ1-5	NA	CASSQDGGGLRHQPQHF	TGTGCCAGCAGCCAAGACGGGGGGGGACTTAGGCATCAGCCCCAGCATTTT
TRBD2	TRBV5-4	TRBJ2-3	NA	CASSLQIAGADTQYF	TGTGCCAGCAGCTTGCAGATAGCGGGAGCAGATACGCAGTATTTT
NA	TRBV6-5	TRBJ1-2	few	CASNPRGSGYTF	TGTGCCAGCAATCCCAGGGGTAGTGGCTACACCTTC
NA	TRBV7-2	TRBJ1-6	few	CASSFPYNSPLHF	TGTGCCAGCAGCTTCCCTTATAATTCACCCCTCCACTTT
NA	TRBV28	TRBJ2-1	many	CASSLGTNDFF	TGTGCCAGCAGTTTGGGGACAAACGACTTCTTC
TRBD1	TRBV5-1	TRBJ2-7	few	CASSLDGQAPYEQYF	TGCGCCAGCAGCTTGGACGGACAGGCCCCATACGAGCAGTACTTC
TRBD1	TRBV4-1	TRBJ1-3	NA	CASSQIQGASVTSGNTIYF	TGCGCCAGCAGCCAAATCCAGGGGGCCTCAGTAACCTCTGGAAACACCATATATTTT
NA	TRBV7-7	TRBJ2-5	NA	CASSPTGSQETQYF	TGTGCTAGCAGCCCCACGGGGAGCCAAGAGACCCAGTACTTC
TRBD1	TRBV6-1	TRBJ2-1	few	CASTPRDRLYNEQFF	TGTGCCAGCACCCCCAGGGACAGGCTATACAATGAGCAGTTCTTC
NA	TRBV7-7	TRBJ2-1	NA	CASSLTSYNEQFF	TGTGCCAGCAGTTTGACTTCTTACAATGAGCAGTTCTTC
NA	TRBV5-1	TRBJ2-2	few	CASSGGRDTGELFF	TGCGCCAGCAGCGGTGGCAGGGACACCGGGGAGCTGTTTTTT
NA	TRBV11-2	TRBJ2-7	many	CASSPRFSDSEQYF	TGTGCCAGCAGCCCACGTTTCAGTGACTCCGAGCAGTACTTC
NA	TRBV5-6	TRBJ2-4	NA	CASSSRSEGNIQYF	TGTGCCAGCAGCTCGCGATCGGAGGGAAACATTCAGTACTTC
NA	TRBV29-1	TRBJ1-1	NA	CSVEKTGLNTEAFF	TGCAGCGTTGAAAAAACAGGGTTGAACACTGAAGCTTTCTTT
TRBD1	TRBV27	TRBJ2-7	few	CASKPGQGLTYEQYF	TGTGCCAGCAAACCGGGACAGGGGTTAACCTACGAGCAGTACTTC
TRBD1	TRBV7-7	TRBJ2-2	NA	CASSPQLDRTGRTGELFF	TGTGCTAGCAGCCCGCAACTTGATCGGACAGGGAGGACCGGGGAGCTGTTTTTT
TRBD1	TRBV18	TRBJ1-2	few	CASSPQGTGSNYGYTF	TGTGCCAGCTCACCACAGGGGACAGGGTCTAACTATGGCTACACCTTC
TRBD1	TRBV7-9	TRBJ1-2	NA	CASTSLAGQGGYGYTF	TGTGCCAGCACCTCCCTCGCAGGACAGGGAGGGTATGGCTACACCTTC
TRBD2	TRBV6-5	TRBJ2-3	few	CASTRVAGPLDTQYF	TGTGCCAGCACCCGTGTAGCGGGGCCGTTAGATACGCAGTATTTT
NA	TRBV28	TRBJ1-2	NA	CASENRRGGYTF	TGTGCCAGCGAAAACAGGAGAGGAGGCTACACCTTC
NA	TRBV18	TRBJ1-1	NA	CASSTTENTEAFF	TGTGCCAGCTCGACGACAGAGAACACTGAAGCTTTCTTT
TRBD2	TRBV18	TRBJ2-7	many	CASSPREGNEQYF	TGTGCCAGCTCACCGCGGGAGGGGAACGAGCAGTACTTC
TRBD1	TRBV7-2	TRBJ1-2	few	CASSSPGRRQGYGYTF	TGTGCCAGCAGCTCCCCGGGGAGGAGACAGGGCTATGGCTACACCTTC
NA	TRBV25-1	TRBJ2-1	few	CASSHTTGRYNEQFF	TGTGCCAGCAGCCACACGACAGGAAGGTACAATGAGCAGTTCTTC
NA	TRBV4-1	TRBJ1-5	many	CASSPDSFNQPQHF	TGCGCCAGCAGCCCGGACAGCTTCAATCAGCCCCAGCATTTT
TRBD1	TRBV9	TRBJ1-2	few	CASSVSDRGGYGYTF	TGTGCCAGCAGCGTATCGGACAGGGGAGGCTATGGCTACACCTTC
TRBD1	TRBV28	TRBJ2-3	NA	CASSSPLGQGTDTQYF	TGTGCCAGCAGTTCGCCCTTGGGACAGGGCACAGATACGCAGTATTTT
NA	TRBV6-6	TRBJ2-1	few	CASTIDLTYNEQFF	TGTGCCAGCACGATCGATCTGACATACAATGAGCAGTTCTTC
TRBD2	TRBV19	TRBJ2-4	NA	CASSSVGLANIQYF	TGTGCCAGTAGTTCAGTGGGACTAGCAAACATTCAGTACTTC
NA	TRBV7-2	TRBJ2-1	few	CASSPGRQGGEQFF	TGTGCCAGCAGCCCAGGGAGGCAGGGAGGCGAGCAGTTCTTC
TRBD1	TRBV28	TRBJ1-1	many	CASSFRGQGGITEAFF	TGTGCCAGCAGTTTTCGCGGACAGGGGGGGATCACTGAAGCTTTCTTT
NA	TRBV2	TRBJ2-2	few	CASSRTANTGELFF	TGTGCCAGCAGCCGGACAGCGAACACCGGGGAGCTGTTTTTT
NA	TRBV5-1	TRBJ2-7	NA	CASSPRDTATYEQYF	TGCGCCAGCAGCCCCCGGGATACGGCGACCTACGAGCAGTACTTC
TRBD2	TRBV7-2	TRBJ2-7	NA	CASSPRLAGWDEQYF	TGTGCCAGCAGCCCCAGACTAGCCGGTTGGGACGAGCAGTACTTC
NA	TRBV2	TRBJ2-7	few	CASTHTVSYEQYF	TGTGCCAGCACTCATACAGTTTCCTACGAGCAGTACTTC
TRBD2	TRBV7-2	TRBJ2-3	many	CASIPERGGGTQYF	TGTGCCAGCATCCCCGAAAGGGGCGGGGGTACGCAGTATTTT
NA	TRBV30	TRBJ2-1	NA	CAWSLGVSSYNEQFF	TGTGCCTGGAGTCTGGGCGTTAGCTCCTACAATGAGCAGTTCTTC
NA	TRBV19	TRBJ2-1	many	CASSIEGADEQFF	TGTGCCAGTAGTATCGAGGGAGCGGATGAGCAGTTCTTC
TRBD1	TRBV28	TRBJ2-2	NA	CASSLRDRGGVGELFF	TGTGCCAGCAGCCTTAGGGACAGGGGAGGCGTCGGGGAGCTGTTTTTT
TRBD1	TRBV15	TRBJ2-5	few	CATSRGQGAGETQYF	TGTGCCACCAGCAGAGGACAGGGGGCCGGGGAGACCCAGTACTTC
NA	TRBV2	TRBJ1-3	few	CASSEGGDFSGNTIYF	TGTGCCAGCAGTGAGGGGGGGGATTTCTCTGGAAACACCATATATTTT
TRBD1	TRBV28	TRBJ2-6	NA	CASSLGTGVGANVLTF	TGTGCCAGCAGTTTAGGGACAGGGGTAGGGGCCAACGTCCTGACTTTC
NA	TRBV13	TRBJ2-5	NA	CASSLGPVQETQYF	TGTGCCAGCAGCTTAGGCCCGGTGCAAGAGACCCAGTACTTC
TRBD2	TRBV6-5	TRBJ2-1	NA	CASSYSLAGTNEQFF	TGTGCCAGCAGTTACTCACTAGCGGGAACAAATGAGCAGTTCTTC
NA	TRBV29-1	TRBJ1-1	few	CSVATGTTEAFF	TGCAGCGTAGCAACAGGGACCACTGAAGCTTTCTTT
TRBD1	TRBV27	TRBJ1-2	NA	CASSPFRDRGLAYTF	TGTGCCAGCAGCCCCTTCCGGGACAGGGGCTTGGCCTACACCTTC
NA	TRBV7-8	TRBJ2-7	NA	CASSSAYEQYF	TGTGCCAGCAGCTCTGCCTACGAGCAGTACTTC
TRBD1	TRBV9	TRBJ1-4	NA	CASSARGQEGKLFF	TGTGCCAGCAGCGCCCGAGGACAGGAGGGAAAACTGTTTTTT
NA	TRBV2	TRBJ1-2	few	CASSEPPGEHHGYTF	TGTGCCAGCAGTGAACCCCCCGGGGAGCACCATGGCTACACCTTC
TRBD1	TRBV19	TRBJ2-3	many	CASLQGDTQYF	TGTGCCAGTTTACAGGGGGATACGCAGTATTTT
NA	TRBV15	TRBJ2-7	NA	CATSRDGFGEQYF	TGTGCCACCAGCAGAGATGGTTTCGGGGAGCAGTACTTC